This TCR beta chain was recovered during a study of cytomegalovirus exposure and HLA in healthy donors (dated by TCRdb to 2016 to 2017). With respect to the entire study: An earlier analysis of approximately 590 of the donors reported about 250 Gb of sequence data and around 110 million unique TCR beta sequences from some 180 million T cells. Among the roughly 370 genotyped donors, about 83% belonged to the genetic ancestry cluster associated with self-reported Caucasian donors. Donor age, sex, ethnicity and CMV serostatus were compiled together with the repertoire data. The study was designed to test whether signatures of past pathogen exposure could be identified by cataloging public T cell receptors. To study patterns of TCR occurrence, a later analysis re-analyzed previously published TCR beta repertoires from 700 or so donors and added high-resolution HLA genotyping. Several DR-DQ haplotypes were treated as single units for association and clustering because of strong linkage in the cohort. In addition to the first cohort of hundreds of subjects, a separate validation cohort of approximately 130 different subjects was used. Among roughly 370 genotyped donors of the cohort, an average of around 240,000 unique TCR beta nucleotide sequences were sequenced per donor, roughly a sixth of them non-productive. A later genetic analysis took genome-wide SNP genotypes for about three fifths of the roughly 700 donors and used that subset as a discovery cohort. HLA typing covered class I and class II loci at four-digit resolution. The study used immunosequencing to profile the T cell repertoires of several hundred subjects and linked those repertoires to cytomegalovirus serostatus. An earlier analysis of 587 of the donors applied high-throughput TCR beta sequencing to assess whether each TCR beta V gene segment acted as functional or pseudogenic. An early release that covered about 600 HLA-typed donors contained approximately 290 gigabases of sequencing data and about 93 million unique TCR sequences. Rather than using new phenotypic data, the later analysis identified candidate immune exposures from TCR beta sequences and from how often those sequences occurred across donors. Every discovery cohort repertoire had been produced on one sequencing platform. To predict cytomegalovirus infection status, the study combined high-throughput TCR immunosequencing, statistical association of individual TCRs with disease status, and machine learning. Typing coverage differed by locus: A, B, C, DRB1 and DQB1 were typed in roughly 629-640 donors, DQA1 in around 500, DPA1 in around 600, and DPB1 in around 490. The full study reports these points: A later analysis associated about 17,000 TCR beta sequences with specific HLA alleles at a false discovery rate of 0.05. Because counts were too low, 15 to 20 rarely observed V segments, including chromosome 9 orphons, were excluded from the earlier analysis of some 540 of the donors. According to the authors, the approach could potentially be generalized to other disease states and immunological phenotypes. Because some donors lacked HLA typing at each locus, the association tests relied only on the typed subset. Some IMGT-functional V segments, including TRBV6-2 and TRBV6-3, could not be distinguished by the 87-base-pair reads and were therefore excluded. A few of the identified cytomegalovirus-associated TCR beta chains were confirmed in vitro to be specific for cytomegalovirus antigens. In a later analysis, several top co-occurrence clusters were reported to appear linked to parvovirus B19, influenza, CMV and Epstein-Barr virus. This cohort had only TCR beta chains sequenced, and the lack of alpha or paired-chain data limited which features could be detected. Sequencing depth was assumed to be roughly uniform across donors in the presence/absence analyses, though that assumption may not hold. An earlier analysis of some 590 of the donors showed that most TCR beta V segments appeared in productive rearrangements either about 90% or about 30% of the time, which broadly matched IMGT annotations. A later genetic analysis associated a missense DCLRE1C variant with V-gene and J-gene trimming of TCR beta chains, and an independent cohort replicated the association. Assigning TCR associations to individual alleles was difficult when HLA alleles, especially DR and DQ, strongly co-occurred. The classifier was reported to diagnose cytomegalovirus status with high specificity and sensitivity in both the original and validation cohorts. Linkage disequilibrium might explain the correlated functional status among segregating V segments, but an unknown experimental factor could not be ruled out. Immune exposure information for the cohort was limited to CMV serostatus. Compared with the approximately 600-donor mean, donors in an Asian-associated ancestry cluster had fewer N-insertions in productive TCRs, according to a later genetic analysis. According to a later analysis, TCR association rates differed among HLA loci, with DRB1 alleles showing the most associated TCRs and HLA-C alleles showing the fewest. While some public TCRs were present in many individuals, most TCR sequences turned up only very rarely across donors. A cluster of highly shared sequence variants was judged likely to represent a technical artifact of the sequencing pipeline. A further reported finding was that TCR beta sequences accurately predicted the HLA-A and HLA-B alleles for most subjects in the first cohort. Compared with equally common non-associated chains, HLA-associated TCR beta chains in a later analysis were more clonally expanded and had lower generation probabilities. Most CMV-associated TCR beta chains appeared to be HLA-restricted in a later analysis, and the HLA associations seemed to be driven largely by CMV exposure. In the study, some 160 TCR beta chains were listed as associated with cytomegalovirus.

Details on this clone: This receptor's antigen is unknown. No base-level quality is on record; no much larger clone is a single base apart.

The cohort consisted of 600 to 700 healthy bone marrow donors. At the time of sampling, all cohort members were nominally healthy, though unrecorded immune exposures were likely present. The donor tested CMV seronegative and was one of the 352 seronegative cohort members. Every donor gave a peripheral blood sample, and the peripheral blood mononuclear cells from that sample were used for TCR beta sequencing. The Qiagen DNeasy Blood Extraction Kit was used to extract genomic DNA from the blood cell samples. The library was produced with the immunoSEQ multiplex PCR assay. A mixture of 60 forward primers for TCR Vbeta segments and 13 reverse primers for TCR Jbeta segments was used in the multiplex PCR. A multiplex PCR assay on genomic DNA amplified the CDR3 region of rearranged TCR beta genes. The Illumina HiSeq System was used to sequence the amplified TCR beta libraries as 87-base-pair reads. The study's own analysis went as follows. Across the 500 to 750 repertoires, a later analysis counted about 81 million unique TCR beta chains, about 10 million of which were shared by at least two donors. A nearest-neighbor algorithm error-corrected the raw reads and collapsed the reads into unique sequences, merging closely related sequences to remove PCR and sequencing errors. V, D and J gene segments were assigned by aligning CDR3 sequences to IMGT reference sequences. Each retained sequence needed at least a six-nucleotide match to both a V gene segment and a J gene segment. Rearrangements were classified as productive when the CDR3 lacked stop codons and remained in frame with V and J, and all other rearrangements were classified as non-productive. Following IMGT convention, CDR3 was defined as the stretch from the second conserved V-encoded cysteine to the conserved J-encoded phenylalanine. The earlier analysis of fewer than 700 of the donors excluded sequences that lacked an unambiguous match to a single V gene segment. In an earlier analysis of several hundred of the donors, V segments were called functional above 56.7% productive rearrangements and were called segregating when the between-donor standard deviation exceeded 5%. A statistical classification framework was built to diagnose cytomegalovirus status from the catalog of TCR beta chain sequences. V and J gene assignment, in a later analysis, came from comparing TCR nucleotide sequences with IMGT/GENE-DB human TR gene sequences. The TCRdist pipeline was used in a later analysis to assign CDR3 sequences and most-parsimonious VDJ recombination scenarios. In a later analysis, each TCR beta chain was defined by its CDR3 amino acid sequence together with its V-gene family, and reads lacking a unique V-gene family were excluded. As a way to deal with suspected cross-contamination and a sequencing artifact, a later analysis dropped hundreds of nucleotide sequences that were highly shared and had low generation probability. In a later analysis, a clonal expansion index for each public chain was calculated from normalized within-repertoire ranks of inferred template counts. In a later analysis, generation probabilities were computed using a VDJ recombination model fitted to out-of-frame rearrangements, and the results were checked against IGoR. In a later analysis, TCR-TCR, TCR-HLA and TCR-CMV co-occurrence was scored with hypergeometric tests, and a repertoire-size bias correction was applied to TCR pairs. A later analysis estimated false discovery rates by permuting HLA or CMV assignments 20 times. A later analysis grouped co-occurring TCRs with DBSCAN, adding TCRdist sequence similarity when clustering within HLA-allele-positive subsets. For co-occurrence clustering, repertoires with fewer than 30,000 or more than 120,000 public chains were excluded, along with four to six repertoires with anomalous nucleotide sharing. Held by TCRdb, this immuneACCESS table contains in-frame sequences only and omits some clones. Under half of the omission traces to an unresolved V gene where checked; the cause of the rest is unknown. The D gene and trimming were derived from the DNA, and the V and J assignments and clone size from that table. Here the sample has some 210,000 clones; around 73% occur a single time. Around 3.9% of the sample lies in the top ten.

The CDR1 and CDR2 encoded by the germline V gene (reference sequence) are SGHNT and YYREEE. The cysteine opens and the phenylalanine closes a CDR3 of 14 amino acids. Only the CDR3 part of the read is kept: 42 bases, read in frame from the first base. V and J are trimmed by 5 bases and 5 bases, and the gene matches miss 6 bases of the junction. The rearrangement combines TRBV5-4 with TRBJ2-5; 10 central bases correspond to TRBD1. This clonotype was sampled from a male donor in good health and CMV-seronegative. The sample taken for sequencing was PBMCs. The nucleotide sequence reads TGTGCCAGCAGTTCCCGGACAGGGGGTGAGACCCAGTACTTC. Its translation is CASSSRTGGETQYF.